A selection of T cell receptor beta chains follows, all from one sample in a study of post-analysis software for immune sequencing data. TCRdb re-called the PCR reads through MiXCR, storing one row per CDR3 protein. Of some 240,000 distinct CDR3 sequences listed, around 34% were seen once; the top ten hold around 4.8%. The specimen was blood. The receptors stem from a girl between 5 and 17 years old with multiple sclerosis. CDR3s include the opening cysteine and the closing phenylalanine or tryptophan. D genes are given only for firm matches. Expanded clones are given a class, and other clones once, few, many or no size at all.

v_gene	d_gene	j_gene	abundance	CDR3aa	CDR3nt
TRBV9	.	TRBJ2-3	.	CASSVDGRGTDTQYF	TGTGCCAGCAGCGTAGACGGACGGGGCACAGATACGCAGTATTTT
TRBV6-5	TRBD1	TRBJ1-1	many	CASTKRWTGETEAFF	TGTGCCAGCACCAAAAGGTGGACAGGGGAAACTGAAGCTTTCTTT
TRBV20-1	.	TRBJ1-6	few	CSARDRPTYNSPLHF	TGCAGTGCTAGAGACCGACCCACCTATAATTCACCCCTCCACTTT
TRBV6-5	.	TRBJ2-4	many	CASSSARGPGAIQYF	TGTGCCAGCAGTTCGGCCCGGGGGCCGGGGGCCATTCAGTACTTC
TRBV5-5	.	TRBJ2-2	few	CASQWGRNTGELFF	TGTGCCAGCCAATGGGGCAGAAACACCGGGGAGCTGTTTTTT
TRBV6-1	.	TRBJ1-1	.	CASTGRTGERVMPEAFF	TGTGCCAGCACGGGCCGGACTGGTGAACGGGTGATGCCTGAAGCTTTCTTT
TRBV7-2	.	TRBJ2-5	once	CASRPTAGGETQYF	TGTGCCAGCAGACCGACCGCGGGCGGGGAGACCCAGTACTTC
TRBV12-3/TRBV12-4	.	TRBJ2-3	.	CTSSCGGSTDTQYF	TGTACCAGCAGCTGTGGCGGGAGCACAGATACGCAGTATTTT
TRBV6-1	TRBD2	TRBJ2-7	many	CASRVSGRISSEQYF	TGTGCCAGCAGGGTTAGCGGGAGGATATCGAGCGAGCAGTACTTC
TRBV4-1	TRBD2	TRBJ2-1	many	CASSLTGTRAYNEQFF	TGCGCCAGCAGCCTGACCGGGACTAGGGCTTACAATGAGCAGTTCTTC
TRBV28	TRBD2	TRBJ2-5	.	CAVERGGEETQYF	TGTGCCGTCGAGCGGGGGGGCGAAGAGACCCAGTACTTC
TRBV5-1	.	TRBJ1-5	many	CASSLGPRARQPQHF	TGCGCCAGCAGCTTGGGTCCCCGGGCCAGGCAGCCCCAGCATTTT
TRBV5-4	.	TRBJ1-1	many	CASSSPTEATEAFF	TGTGCCAGCAGCTCGCCGACAGAGGCCACTGAAGCTTTCTTT
TRBV2	.	TRBJ1-2	.	CASSERRGSYGYTF	TGTGCCAGCAGTGAACGGCGGGGTTCCTATGGCTACACCTTC
TRBV28	TRBD2	TRBJ2-1	.	CASSRPPLLAAIGNEQFF	TGTGCCAGCAGCCGACCCCCGTTACTAGCGGCAATCGGGAATGAGCAGTTCTTC
TRBV4-3	.	TRBJ1-2	.	CASSQESDRNYGYTF	TGCGCCAGCAGCCAAGAATCGGACAGAAACTATGGCTACACCTTC
TRBV20-1	TRBD2	TRBJ2-5	many	CSARGRADEETQYF	TGCAGTGCCAGAGGGAGGGCCGACGAAGAGACCCAGTACTTC
TRBV25-1	.	TRBJ2-5	many	CASSAGKETQYF	TGTGCCAGCAGTGCCGGAAAAGAGACCCAGTACTTC
TRBV28	.	TRBJ2-1	many	CASSVPRGALLINEQFF	TGTGCCAGCAGTGTCCCCAGGGGAGCCCTCCTGATCAATGAGCAGTTCTTC
TRBV29-1	.	TRBJ2-1	.	CSVGGLAYNEQFF	TGCAGCGTTGGCGGGTTAGCCTACAATGAGCAGTTCTTC
TRBV12-5	.	TRBJ2-3	many	CASGLGLTDTQYF	TGTGCTAGTGGTTTGGGTTTGACAGATACGCAGTATTTT
TRBV5-1	.	TRBJ2-7	.	CASSITAGEQYF	TGCGCCAGCAGCATAACCGCCGGGGAGCAGTACTTC
TRBV2	.	TRBJ2-1	many	CASSEGPVYNEQFF	TGTGCCAGCAGTGAGGGGCCTGTTTACAATGAGCAGTTCTTC
TRBV7-9	.	TRBJ2-1	.	CASSPSVGYNEQFF	TGTGCCAGCAGCCCTAGCGTCGGGTACAATGAGCAGTTCTTC
TRBV5-1	.	TRBJ2-2	.	CASSLISGEPTGELFF	TGCGCCAGCAGTTTGATATCGGGAGAACCGACCGGGGAGCTGTTTTTT
TRBV25-1	TRBD2	TRBJ2-1	many	CASSESETSGRHEQFF	TGTGCCAGCAGTGAATCGGAAACTAGCGGGAGACATGAGCAGTTCTTC
TRBV5-1	.	TRBJ2-3	many	CASSLQSPVDTQYF	TGCGCCAGCAGCTTGCAATCTCCCGTGGATACGCAGTATTTT
TRBV5-1	TRBD1	TRBJ2-1	many	CASSLAGGDHNEQFF	TGCGCCAGCAGCTTGGCAGGGGGCGACCACAATGAGCAGTTCTTC
TRBV6-6	TRBD1	TRBJ2-2	few	CASGTGASATGELFF	TGTGCCAGCGGGACAGGGGCGTCGGCCACCGGGGAGCTGTTTTTT
TRBV15	.	TRBJ1-4	.	CATSRRGEKRFF	TGTGCCACCAGTCGGAGGGGTGAAAAACGGTTTTTT
TRBV9	TRBD1	TRBJ1-4	many	CASSLRQGTANEKLFF	TGTGCCAGCAGCCTCCGACAGGGTACGGCTAATGAAAAACTGTTTTTT
TRBV2	.	TRBJ2-5	.	CASQGFEETQYF	TGTGCCAGCCAGGGTTTTGAAGAGACCCAGTACTTC
TRBV6-5	.	TRBJ2-7	.	CASSDRQRREQYF	TGTGCCAGTTCCGACAGGCAAAGGCGCGAGCAGTACTTC
TRBV6-5	.	TRBJ1-1	.	CASSYTEALF	TGTGCCAGCAGTTACACTGAAGCTCTCTTT
TRBV4-1	TRBD1	TRBJ1-1	.	CASVRQGEGTEAFF	TGCGCCAGCGTACGACAGGGGGAAGGCACTGAAGCTTTCTTT
TRBV20-1	.	TRBJ1-1	few	CSARGGQGPTPFF	TGCAGTGCTAGAGGCGGGCAGGGCCCGACTCCTTTCTTT
TRBV10-2	.	TRBJ1-2	.	CASRPTWVPENYGYTF	TGCGCCAGCAGACCCACGTGGGTCCCTGAAAACTATGGCTACACCTTC
TRBV9	.	TRBJ2-2	few	CASSVAQTGAQRSGELFF	TGTGCCAGCAGCGTAGCTCAGACGGGGGCGCAGCGGTCCGGGGAGCTGTTTTTT
TRBV6-5	.	TRBJ2-1	many	CASRNGLNEQFF	TGTGCCAGCAGGAATGGCCTGAATGAGCAGTTCTTC
TRBV6-4	TRBD1	TRBJ1-1	many	CASSLGQGTEAFF	TGTGCCAGCAGTCTCGGACAGGGCACTGAAGCTTTCTTT
TRBV6-6	TRBD2	TRBJ2-1	many	CASSYSGLAGVYNEQFF	TGTGCCAGCAGTTACAGTGGACTAGCGGGGGTGTACAATGAGCAGTTCTTC
TRBV29-1	.	TRBJ2-7	.	CSVLGAGSFHEQYF	TGCAGCGTTCTGGGGGCCGGTAGCTTCCACGAGCAGTACTTC
TRBV28	.	TRBJ1-5	.	CASSFPVGQPQHF	TGTGCCAGCAGTTTCCCTGTAGGTCAGCCCCAGCATTTT
TRBV4-2	.	TRBJ2-3	.	CASSQEPAGGEYF	TGTGCCAGCAGCCAAGAGCCAGCTGGCGGGGAGTATTTT
TRBV6-5	.	TRBJ2-7	few	CASSHDRIRGEIQYF	TGTGCCAGCAGTCACGACAGGATTCGTGGGGAGATCCAGTACTTC
TRBV10-3	.	TRBJ2-3	many	CAISESTGTDTQYF	TGTGCCATCAGTGAGTCGACTGGTACAGATACGCAGTATTTT
TRBV10-3	TRBD1	TRBJ2-2	few	CAISEGQGATGELFF	TGTGCCATCAGTGAGGGACAGGGGGCGACCGGGGAGCTGTTTTTT
TRBV11-2	.	TRBJ2-1	.	CASSFGGSSNEQFF	TGTGCCAGCAGCTTCGGGGGAAGTAGCAATGAGCAGTTCTTC
TRBV7-8	TRBD2	TRBJ2-4	.	CASSLDSSGRSGNIQYF	TGTGCCAGCAGCTTAGATTCTAGCGGGAGGAGCGGAAACATTCAGTACTTC
TRBV5-1	TRBD1	TRBJ2-7	once	CASSPGQDTVYEQYF	TGCGCCAGCAGCCCGGGACAGGATACCGTGTACGAGCAGTACTTC
TRBV2	TRBD1	TRBJ1-2	many	CASSLDRGRGYTF	TGTGCCAGCAGTTTGGACAGGGGTCGGGGCTACACCTTC
TRBV7-8	TRBD2	TRBJ2-1	few	CASSLGSSGRYRYNEQFF	TGTGCCAGCAGCTTAGGCTCTAGCGGGCGCTACCGATACAATGAGCAGTTCTTC
TRBV28	.	TRBJ2-7	once	CASGPLPLSYEQYF	TGTGCCAGCGGCCCACTACCCCTCTCCTACGAGCAGTACTTC